A selection of T cell receptor beta chains follows, all from one sample in a study of T cell clonotyping in hematopoietic cell transplantation. The data were produced by immunoSEQ multiplex PCR, yet TCRdb's version contains in-frame clones alone and is incomplete. The data contain approximately 42,000 clones, 95% of them singletons. Sequenced input: peripheral blood mononuclear cells. The source is a man aged 30-40 years in good health. Some clones in this sample may be carry-over from other donors' samples. The CDR3 runs from the conserved cysteine through the conserved F or W. A D gene is named only where the DNA matches it firmly. Clone size is shown for a subset of rows, as once, few, many or a class of expanded clone.

>TRBJ2-3|TRBV7-9|once|-
CASSLGDHTQYF
TGTGCCAGCAGCTTAGGCGACCATACGCAGTATTTT
>TRBJ2-5|TRBV7-3|-|-
CASSLEGRTQYF
TGTGCCAGCAGCTTAGAGGGGAGGACCCAGTACTTC
>TRBJ2-2|TRBV7-8|-|-
CASSFPSRGAATGELFF
TGTGCCAGCAGCTTTCCTTCCAGGGGCGCGGCCACCGGGGAGCTGTTTTTT
>TRBJ1-5|TRBV12-5|-|-
CASGLLQPQHF
TGTGCTAGTGGTTTGTTACAGCCCCAGCATTTT
>TRBJ2-1|TRBV11-2|once|-
CASSRRVSSYNEQFF
TGTGCCAGCAGCCGGCGGGTAAGCTCCTACAATGAGCAGTTCTTC
>TRBJ2-1|TRBV6-6|-|TRBD2
CASSSSGGSYNEQFF
TGTGCCAGCAGTTCTAGCGGGGGATCCTACAATGAGCAGTTCTTC
>TRBJ1-2|TRBV5-1|-|TRBD1
CASSSDRGSAYGYTF
TGCGCCAGCAGCTCAGACAGGGGGTCGGCCTATGGCTACACCTTC
>TRBJ2-7|TRBV15|-|TRBD1
CATSSDRVPAYEQYF
TGTGCCACCAGCTCGGACAGGGTCCCCGCCTACGAGCAGTACTTC
>TRBJ1-2|TRBV5-6|-|-
CASSKRDTYYGYTF
TGTGCCAGCAGCAAACGGGACACCTACTATGGCTACACCTTC
>TRBJ2-7|TRBV11-3|-|TRBD1
CASSAGQGGQYF
TGTGCCAGCAGCGCGGGACAGGGAGGGCAGTACTTC
>TRBJ2-1|TRBV11-3|-|-
CASSFGTTSTQFF
TGTGCCAGCAGCTTCGGGACAACCTCTACGCAGTTCTTC
>TRBJ1-1|TRBV7-9|-|-
CASSLGQGSDPEAFF
TGTGCCAGCAGCTTAGGTCAGGGGAGTGATCCTGAAGCTTTCTTT
>TRBJ2-7|TRBV13|-|TRBD1
CASSAGQGSYEQYF
TGTGCCAGCAGCGCCGGACAGGGGAGTTACGAGCAGTACTTC
>TRBJ1-1|TRBV11-3|-|-
CASSTGSRGVTEAFF
TGTGCCAGCAGTACAGGGAGCAGGGGAGTCACTGAAGCTTTCTTT
>TRBJ1-2|TRBV19|-|-
CASSGQGFGYTF
TGTGCCAGTAGTGGGCAGGGGTTTGGCTACACCTTC
>TRBJ2-2|TRBV11-2|once|-
CASSSSPSRNTGELFF
TGTGCCAGCAGCTCCTCTCCTTCGAGGAACACCGGGGAGCTGTTTTTT
>TRBJ2-3|TRBV19|-|-
CASSMITDTQYF
TGTGCCAGTAGTATGATCACAGATACGCAGTATTTT
>TRBJ2-1|TRBV5-1|-|-
CASSVGDTYNEQFF
TGCGCCAGCAGTGTTGGGGACACCTACAATGAGCAGTTCTTC
>TRBJ2-1|TRBV4-3|once|-
CASSQEVYNEQFF
TGCGCCAGCAGCCAAGAAGTCTACAATGAGCAGTTCTTC
>TRBJ1-1|TRBV6-1|-|-
CASSEGEGRGNTEAFF
TGTGCCAGCAGTGAAGGAGAGGGTAGGGGGAACACTGAAGCTTTCTTT
>TRBJ1-2|TRBV6-5|-|-
CASAPGTIGGYTF
TGTGCCAGCGCCCCAGGGACCATAGGAGGCTACACCTTC
>TRBJ2-2|TRBV7-8|-|-
CASSPTGKGELFF
TGTGCCAGCAGCCCAACGGGGAAAGGGGAGCTGTTTTTT
>TRBJ2-1|TRBV6-4|-|TRBD1
CASGSGTGARDEQFF
TGTGCCAGCGGCTCCGGGACAGGGGCGAGGGATGAGCAGTTCTTC
>TRBJ1-4|TRBV27|-|TRBD1
CASTYLRDRNEKLFF
TGTGCCAGCACTTACCTTAGGGACAGAAATGAAAAACTGTTTTTT
>TRBJ2-7|TRBV4-1|-|-
CASSQSFGALRDEQYF
TGCGCCAGCAGCCAGTCATTTGGAGCCCTAAGGGACGAGCAGTACTTC
>TRBJ1-2|TRBV6-1|-|TRBD1
CASILLQGTYGYTF
TGTGCCAGCATTCTCTTACAGGGGACCTATGGCTACACCTTC
>TRBJ2-7|TRBV2|-|TRBD1
CASSFGQAGYEQYF
TGTGCCAGCAGCTTCGGACAGGCCGGTTACGAGCAGTACTTC
>TRBJ2-1|TRBV10-2|-|TRBD1
CASSQRQGLNNEQFF
TGCGCCAGCAGTCAGCGACAGGGGCTAAACAATGAGCAGTTCTTC
>TRBJ1-2|TRBV23-1|-|-
CASSQSGGWATDRGGYTF
TGCGCCAGCAGTCAATCCGGCGGGTGGGCGACGGACAGAGGTGGCTACACCTTC
>TRBJ2-7|TRBV7-6|-|TRBD1
CASSLDTGASSYEQYF
TGTGCCAGCAGCTTAGATACAGGGGCTAGCTCCTACGAGCAGTACTTC
>TRBJ2-2|TRBV5-1|-|-
CASSWGIGNTGELFF
TGCGCCAGCAGCTGGGGTATAGGGAACACCGGGGAGCTGTTTTTT
>TRBJ1-1|TRBV7-9|-|-
CASSRSSAGYTEAFF
TGTGCCAGCAGCCGCTCATCTGCCGGGTACACTGAAGCTTTCTTT
>TRBJ2-7|TRBV7-7|once|-
CASSPWTGGGFSYEQYF
TGTGCTAGCAGCCCCTGGACTGGGGGAGGTTTCTCTTACGAGCAGTACTTC
>TRBJ2-5|TRBV7-8|-|-
CASSSALGRQETQYF
TGTGCCAGCAGTTCAGCTCTCGGCAGACAAGAGACCCAGTACTTC
>TRBJ1-2|TRBV27|-|-
CASSLGPQMSYTF
TGTGCCAGCAGTTTGGGCCCCCAGATGAGCTACACCTTC
>TRBJ1-1|TRBV7-3|once|TRBD1
CASSLGTANTEAFF
TGTGCCAGCAGCTTAGGGACAGCTAACACTGAAGCTTTCTTT
>TRBJ1-2|TRBV2|-|TRBD1
CASQTGSGGYTF
TGTGCCAGTCAGACAGGGTCGGGAGGCTACACCTTC
>TRBJ1-2|TRBV6-5|once|-
CASSPTQGNYGYTF
TGTGCCAGCAGCCCAACACAGGGTAACTATGGCTACACCTTC
>TRBJ2-7|TRBV7-2|-|TRBD2
CASSLRAGASNEQYF
TGTGCCAGCAGCTTAAGGGCGGGAGCTAGCAACGAGCAGTACTTC
>TRBJ2-5|TRBV6-5|-|TRBD1
CASSFTGARETQYF
TGTGCCAGCAGTTTCACAGGGGCTCGAGAGACCCAGTACTTC
>TRBJ1-5|TRBV2|-|TRBD1
CASSEGVQGNQPQHF
TGTGCCAGCAGTGAAGGTGTACAGGGGAATCAGCCCCAGCATTTT
>TRBJ1-1|TRBV9|-|TRBD1
CASSLRQGKETEAFF
TGTGCCAGCAGCCTACGACAGGGTAAGGAAACTGAAGCTTTCTTT
>TRBJ2-7|TRBV25-1|-|-
CASSDGQINTEQYF
TGTGCCAGCAGTGATGGACAGATTAACACCGAGCAGTACTTC
>TRBJ1-1|TRBV29-1|-|-
CSVEIGGHREAFF
TGCAGCGTTGAGATTGGAGGGCACCGTGAAGCTTTCTTT
>TRBJ2-7|TRBV5-4|-|-
CASSLTGSDEQYF
TGTGCCAGCAGTTTAACGGGGAGCGACGAGCAGTACTTC
>TRBJ2-2|TRBV14|-|TRBD2
CASSLLSGYTGELFF
TGTGCCAGCAGCCTGCTTAGCGGGTACACCGGGGAGCTGTTTTTT
>TRBJ2-2|TRBV9|-|TRBD1
CASSVGGTGNMAGELFF
TGTGCCAGCAGCGTAGGGGGGACAGGGAATATGGCCGGGGAGCTGTTTTTT
>TRBJ1-2|TRBV9|-|-
CASSVDGGRNYGYTF
TGTGCCAGCAGCGTAGATGGGGGGAGGAACTATGGCTACACCTTC
>TRBJ2-1|TRBV28|-|-
CASSFPGEQFF
TGTGCCAGCAGTTTTCCAGGTGAGCAGTTCTTC
>TRBJ2-7|TRBV4-3|-|-
CASSLSGRGPYEQYF
TGCGCCAGCAGCCTTTCGGGGCGGGGTCCCTACGAGCAGTACTTC
>TRBJ1-1|TRBV6-6|-|-
CASSRQVNTEAFF
TGTGCCAGCAGCCGACAGGTAAACACTGAAGCTTTCTTT
>TRBJ2-7|TRBV10-1|-|-
CASSESRAGEQYF
TGCGCCAGCAGTGAGTCTCGGGCCGGCGAGCAGTACTTC
>TRBJ2-1|TRBV30|once|TRBD2
CARAASGNNEQFF
TGTGCCAGAGCGGCTAGCGGAAACAATGAGCAGTTCTTC
>TRBJ2-3|TRBV11-2|-|TRBD1
CASSLGTGVTDTQYF
TGTGCCAGCAGCCTCGGGACAGGGGTCACAGATACGCAGTATTTT
>TRBJ2-7|TRBV9|-|-
CASSVGLGVTYEQYF
TGTGCCAGCAGCGTAGGGTTAGGGGTAACCTACGAGCAGTACTTC
>TRBJ1-2|TRBV5-6|-|-
CASSLGPPGYTF
TGTGCCAGCAGCTTGGGGCCCCCCGGCTACACCTTC
>TRBJ1-2|TRBV12-5|-|TRBD1
CASGLRGLDGYTF
TGTGCTAGTGGTCTCAGGGGGCTAGATGGCTACACCTTC
>TRBJ2-7|TRBV5-5|few|TRBD2
CASSSGTSSLSYEQYF
TGTGCCAGCAGCTCGGGGACTAGCTCCCTTTCCTACGAGCAGTACTTC
>TRBJ1-2|TRBV10-1|-|-
CASREGREDYGYTF
TGCGCCAGCAGGGAAGGGAGGGAAGACTATGGCTACACCTTC